The subject of this entry is one T cell receptor beta chain. The antigen is not known. The data stem from a study of cytomegalovirus exposure and HLA in healthy donors. The PCR used 60 Vbeta and 13 Jbeta primers. The data were produced by immunoSEQ multiplex PCR, yet TCRdb's version contains in-frame clones alone and is incomplete. The data show some 190,000 clones, about four fifths seen once. Whole-study findings and limits: Sequencing probably produced one cluster of sequence variants that were highly shared.

The CDR3 is 15 amino acids. Germline values: CDR1 SGHTA, CDR2 FQGNSA. V was shortened by 3 bases and J by 3 bases, with 11 bases between the two germline ends. Sequenced sample: PBMCs. This clonotype originated in a woman aged 25-40 years in good health and CMV-seronegative. The genes are TRBV7-2 and TRBJ1-4, with D unresolved. CDR3 in amino acids: CASSFGGLANEKLFF. In DNA form, the CDR3 reads TGTGCCAGCAGCTTTGGAGGGCTGGCTAATGAAAAACTGTTTTTT.